The clone carrying this T cell receptor beta chain was observed a single time. Its antigen is currently unknown. The data originate from a study of T cell responses to AZD1222 COVID-19 vaccine. Germline V gene sequence: CDR1 SGHVS, CDR2 FNYEAQ. With 4 bases removed from V and 1 base from J, the gap between germline ends came to 14 bases. The CDR3 runs to 15 residues. Whole-study findings and limits: Clonal diversity was possibly underestimated, and white British individuals and females predominated among donors.

Libraries were prepared by immunoSEQ multiplex PCR; TCRdb keeps only in-frame clonotypes and omits some of them. The sample lists around 120,000 clones; around 89% were seen once. The genes are TRBV7-6 and TRBJ2-7, with D possibly TRBD2 on 5 matching bases. Sequenced here: peripheral blood, sampled on day 0 of MenACWY control vaccination. This TCR was sampled from an adult in good health. The CDR3 coding sequence is TGTGCCAGCAGCTCCCATATCGAGGGTTCCTACGAGCAGTACTTC. Translating gives CASSSHIEGSYEQYF.